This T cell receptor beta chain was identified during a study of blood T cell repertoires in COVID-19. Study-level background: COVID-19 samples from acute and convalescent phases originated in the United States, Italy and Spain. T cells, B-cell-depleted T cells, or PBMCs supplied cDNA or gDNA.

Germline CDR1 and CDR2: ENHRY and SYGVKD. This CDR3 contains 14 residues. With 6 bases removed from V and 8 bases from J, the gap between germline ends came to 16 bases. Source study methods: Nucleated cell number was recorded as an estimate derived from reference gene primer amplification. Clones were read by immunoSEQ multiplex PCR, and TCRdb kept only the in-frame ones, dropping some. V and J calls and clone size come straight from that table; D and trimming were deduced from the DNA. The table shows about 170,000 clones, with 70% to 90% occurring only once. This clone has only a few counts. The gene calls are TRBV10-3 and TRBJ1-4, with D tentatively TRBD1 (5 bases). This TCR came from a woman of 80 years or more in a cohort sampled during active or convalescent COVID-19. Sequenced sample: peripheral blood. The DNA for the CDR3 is TGTGCCATCAGCCCGACGGGGGGACGAGAAAAACTGTTTTTT. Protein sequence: CAISPTGGREKLFF.